The 25 T cell receptor beta chains reported below all come from one sample, sequenced in a study of blood T cell repertoires in COVID-19. Data came from immunoSEQ multiplex PCR; TCRdb stores just in-frame clones and leaves some out. The sample has 65,000 to 75,000 clones, 85% to 90% seen once. Sequences were obtained from peripheral blood. The source of these receptors is a man aged 50-59 years with active COVID-19.

V gene TRBV6-5 combines with J gene TRBJ1-1; 12 nucleotides line up with TRBD1. With 8 bases clipped from V and 5 bases from J, the junction kept 9 bases outside the gene matches. The CDR3 consists of 15 residues. The germline gives CDR1 MNHEY, CDR2 SVGAGI. Here the CDR3 DNA reads TGTGCCAGCTGGGGACAGGGGGCCGGTAGTACTGAAGCTTTCTTT. Translation gives CASWGQGAGSTEAFF.

The chain is built from TRBV6-1 and TRBJ1-4; a weak D match, TRBD1 (5 bases). Trimming stripped 2 bases from V and 8 bases from J, with 15 bases between. Germline CDR1 and CDR2: MNHNS and SASEGT. This CDR3 has 15 residues. Here the CDR3 DNA reads TGTGCCAGCAGTGAATCGTGGGGCCTGCGGGAAAAACTGTTTTTT. Residues: CASSESWGLREKLFF.

The sample holds one count of this clone. The identical CDR3 is also encoded by other nucleotide sequences in the sample. This rearrangement joins TRBV5-1 to TRBJ2-3; 12 nucleotides match TRBD2. CDR3 size: 14 residues. V shed 3 bases and J 5 bases; nucleotides not matched to a gene: 1. The germline CDR1 and CDR2 sequences are SGHRS and YFSETQ. DNA of the CDR3: TGCGCCAGCAGCTCGACTAGCGGGGGAGATACGCAGTATTTT. Translating gives CASSSTSGGDTQYF.

V and J are TRBV30 and TRBJ1-6; 7 bases match TRBD1. There are 13 residues in the CDR3. V trimming: 1 base; J trimming: 7 bases; junction bases outside the gene matches: 1. Germline V lookup: CDR1 GTSNPN, CDR2 SVGIG (reference sequence). The DNA for the CDR3 is TGTGCCTGGAGTGCAGGGGGAAATTCACCCCTCCACTTT. Amino acids: CAWSAGGNSPLHF.

The chain employs TRBV30 and TRBJ2-1, with 10 bases lining up with TRBD2. Trimming at V came to 0 bases and at J to 5 bases, leaving 16 bases not matched to a gene. Germline lookup yields CDR1 GTSNPN and CDR2 SVGIG (reference sequence). The CDR3 is 19 amino acids. CDR3 sequence (DNA): TGTGCCTGGAGTGTATTCGGTTACAGTAGACTAGCGGGTAACAATGAGCAGTTCTTC. Protein: CAWSVFGYSRLAGNNEQFF.

This clone appeared a single time. The chain combines TRBV4-3 with TRBJ1-2; 7 bases agree with TRBD1. In germline, CDR1 is LGHNA, CDR2 YSLEER. V lost 1 base and J lost 0; bases outside the gene matches: 5. The CDR3 covers 16 residues. CDR3 DNA sequence: TGCGCCAGCAGCCAAGGGTACAGGGGAGCTAACTATGGCTACACCTTC. It yields the protein CASSQGYRGANYGYTF.

V and J are TRBV29-1 and TRBJ1-1, with D possibly being TRBD1 (5 bases). V was trimmed by 4 bases and J by 5 bases, leaving 20 bases between them. Germline V lookup: CDR1 SQVTM, CDR2 ANQGSEA. The CDR3 has 15 residues. The CDR3 loop reads CSVAFAEGFGTEAFF. CDR3 sequence (DNA): TGCAGCGTTGCTTTTGCGGAGGGGTTTGGGACTGAAGCTTTCTTT.

V usage is TRBV30 and J usage is TRBJ1-2, with 11 bases identical to TRBD1. Per the germline V gene, CDR1 is GTSNPN and CDR2 is SVGIG (reference sequence). The CDR3 totals 23 residues. J was trimmed by 5 bases and V by 0 bases; bases with no gene match: 29. CDR3 sequence: CAWSVRLPLPKRTGGKHLYGYTF. CDR3 nucleotides: TGTGCCTGGAGTGTACGCCTACCTCTACCAAAACGGACAGGGGGCAAACATCTATATGGCTACACCTTC.

This clone was recorded a few times. The chain is built from TRBV12-3 or TRBV12-4 and TRBJ1-2; D unclear. Trimming pared 3 bases from V and 1 base from J, leaving 6 bases between. CDR3 size: 13 residues. CDR3 coding DNA: TGTGCCAGCAGTTTCGGGGTTAACTATGGCTACACCTTC. This translates into CASSFGVNYGYTF.

V and J are TRBV7-2 and TRBJ1-4; 11 positions match TRBD1. This CDR3 is 14 amino acids long. CDR1 is SGHTA and CDR2 is FQGNSA in the germline V gene. The trim removed 2 bases at V and 10 bases at J, leaving 3 bases unmatched. The CDR3 region has the DNA TGTGCCAGCAGCTTAAGGGGACAGGGGGGAAAACTGTTTTTT. Translation gives CASSLRGQGGKLFF. Based on the CDR3 plus reference TRBV7-2 and TRBJ1-4, the full variable domain is GAGVSQSPSNKVTEKGKDVELRCDPISGHTALYWYRQSLGQGLEFLIYFQGNSAPDKSGLPSDRFSAERTGGSVSTLTIQRTQQEDSAVYLCASSLRGQGGKLFFGSGTQLSVL.

In nucleotides, the CDR3 is TGTGCCATCAGTGGACCGACCGGGACTAGCGGGAGGATGGTAGATACGCAGTATTTT. The encoded protein is CAISGPTGTSGRMVDTQYF. The J gene is TRBJ2-3, the V gene TRBV10-3, with TRBD2 matching over 15 bases. Germline CDR1 is ENHRY and CDR2 is SYGVKD. The trim removed 4 bases at V and 5 bases at J, leaving 13 bases unmatched. The CDR3 consists of 19 residues.

In this sample, this clone turned up a few times. The chain carries TRBV7-2 and TRBJ1-1; no clear D. CDR1 and CDR2 (germline): SGHTA, FQGNSA. This CDR3 has 15 residues. V was clipped by 2 bases and J by 5 bases, with 15 bases between them. The CDR3 here is CASSLPVLRRTEAFF. The CDR3 nucleotides read TGTGCCAGCAGCTTACCTGTTTTAAGGAGGACTGAAGCTTTCTTT.

The genes are TRBV7-3 and TRBJ2-1; tentative D call: TRBD2 (7 bases). The CDR3 has 14 residues. Germline CDR1 is SGHTA and CDR2 is FQGTGA. The germline V and J ends were trimmed by 5 bases and 15 bases, with 23 bases remaining between them. The CDR3 sequence is CASSAPGRGGLPFF. DNA of the CDR3: TGTGCCAGCAGCGCCCCGGGGAGGGGGGGTCTTCCGTTCTTC.

The chain is built from TRBV11-2 and TRBJ1-4; 8 positions agree with TRBD1. This CDR3 comprises 17 residues. CDR1 and CDR2 from the germline V gene are SGHAT and FQNNGV. The junction had 9 bases not matched to a gene; V was cut back by 3 bases and J by 3 bases. This CDR3 reads CASSFTGGLMANEKLFF. CDR3 DNA: TGTGCCAGCAGCTTCACAGGGGGATTGATGGCTAATGAAAAACTGTTTTTT.

This chain links TRBV28 with TRBJ2-3; TRBD2 matches 10 bases. Germline values: CDR1 MDHEN, CDR2 SYDVKM. V trimming: 6 bases; J trimming: 9 bases; junction bases outside the gene matches: 6. The CDR3 has 13 residues. The CDR3, as DNA: TGTGCCAGCAGCACTAGCGGGAAGAGAACGCAGTATTTT. It translates to CASSTSGKRTQYF.

The rearrangement links TRBV7-9 to TRBJ1-3; 10 nucleotides line up with TRBD1. This CDR3 region has 14 residues. CDR1 is SEHNR and CDR2 is FQNEAQ in the germline V gene (reference sequence). The junction had 7 bases not matched to a gene; V was cut back by 5 bases and J by 9 bases. CDR3 in DNA: TGTGCCAGCAGCCCTGGACAGGGGGATAGCACCATATATTTT. The encoded protein is CASSPGQGDSTIYF.

This chain links TRBV20-1 with TRBJ2-7; D is unresolved. The CDR3 length is 13 residues. Trimming took 3 bases from V and 2 from J, leaving 11 bases between them. Germline V lookup: CDR1 DFQATT, CDR2 SNEGSKA (reference sequence). The CDR3 DNA sequence: TGCAGTGCTAGTAGTCTCTCGGCCTACGAGCAGTACTTC. Residues: CSASSLSAYEQYF.

The chain has TRBV7-9 and TRBJ1-5; 7 nucleotides line up with TRBD1. The germline V gene has CDR1 SEHNR and CDR2 FQNEAQ (reference sequence). V lost 1 base to trimming and J lost 4 bases; unmatched junction nucleotides: 7. CDR3 length: 16 amino acids. This CDR3 is CASSLGQGTVNQPQHF. Here the CDR3 DNA reads TGTGCCAGCAGCTTAGGACAAGGGACAGTTAATCAGCCCCAGCATTTT.

V gene TRBV13 combines with J gene TRBJ2-2; 9 bases are a match to TRBD2. Germline lookup yields CDR1 PRHDT and CDR2 FYEKMQ (reference sequence). Trimming cost V 6 bases and J 4 bases; bases outside gene matches: 12. The CDR3 has 17 residues. CDR3 loop: CASRPTFGTSSTGELFF. CDR3 DNA sequence: TGTGCCAGCAGACCGACATTCGGGACTAGCTCCACCGGGGAGCTGTTTTTT.

The chain recombines TRBV7-2 with TRBJ2-7, with D tentatively TRBD2 (7 bases). Germline assignment: CDR1 SGHTA and CDR2 FQGNSA. The CDR3 is 15 amino acids. The V end lost 4 bases, the J end lost 1 base, and 14 bases lay between the germline ends. DNA of the CDR3: TGTGCCAGCAGCTGGGGGGGGCAGGGATCCTACGAGCAGTACTTC. Protein: CASSWGGQGSYEQYF.

The gene calls are TRBV9 and TRBJ1-1; TRBD1 aligns across 9 bases. The CDR3 runs 14 residues. Trimming removed 3 bases from V and 5 bases from J; junction bases left unmatched: 5. Germline V gene sequence: CDR1 SGDLS, CDR2 YYNGEE. The CDR3 nucleotides are TGTGCCAGCAGCGGGGACAGGGCGGATACTGAAGCTTTCTTT. Translation: CASSGDRADTEAFF.

The chain uses TRBV7-2 and TRBJ1-3, with D possibly matching TRBD1 (5 bases). The length of the CDR3 is 15 residues. Germline V CDR1 and CDR2: SGHTA, FQGNSA. Trimming stripped 0 bases from V and 3 bases from J, with 9 bases between. The DNA for the CDR3 is TGTGCCAGCAGCTTAGCTGGGGGGTTTGGAAACACCATATATTTT. Translating it yields CASSLAGGFGNTIYF.

The chain links TRBV6-5 to TRBJ1-2, with TRBD1 matching 9 bases. The length of the CDR3 is 14 residues. V was clipped by 6 bases and J by 0 bases; unmatched bases: 2. The V gene's germline CDR1 is MNHEY and CDR2 SVGAGI. CDR3 sequence reads: CASSRQGANYGYTF. The DNA for the CDR3 is TGTGCCAGCAGCAGACAGGGGGCTAACTATGGCTACACCTTC.

This clone showed up just once. The rearrangement uses TRBV2 and TRBJ2-7; D perhaps matches TRBD1 (6 bases). The CDR3 sequence is 13 residues long. V lost 4 bases and J 2 bases, leaving 9 bases between the germline ends. Germline values: CDR1 SNHLY, CDR2 FYNNEI. CDR3 DNA sequence: TGTGCCAGCAGTGGGGACACCGCCTACGAGCAGTACTTC. This sequence encodes CASSGDTAYEQYF.

The chain joins TRBV11-2 to TRBJ1-2, with a weak D call TRBD1 (5 bases). Trimming cost V 5 bases and J 3 bases, with 10 bases left between them. CDR1 is SGHAT, CDR2 FQNNGV, per germline. The CDR3 length is 13 residues. CDR3 DNA: TGTGCCAGCAGCCCGAGCAGGGACTATGGCTACACCTTC. It specifies CASSPSRDYGYTF.